These 18 T cell receptor beta chains were sequenced from one sample in a study of T-cell reconstitution after alpha-beta-depleted transplantation in children. Unique molecular identifiers were incorporated when the TCRbeta library was constructed. TCRdb re-analysed the PCR reads in MiXCR, keeping a single row per CDR3 protein. The repertoire holds about 260,000 distinct CDR3 sequences, 11% seen once, with about a quarter in the top ten. The sequencing here drew on peripheral blood, taken 180 days after TCRalphabeta/CD19-depleted stem cell transplant. The receptors were gathered from a male patient aged 2-15 years who had a stem cell transplant for chronic granulomatous disease, so the T cells may come from the graft donor.

This clonotype was detected many times. The rearrangement uses TRBV12-3 or TRBV12-4 and TRBJ2-2, with 11 bases fitting TRBD2. The CDR3 sequence is 16 residues long. V gave up 5 bases and J gave up 1 base; unmatched junction bases: 3. In DNA, the CDR3 is TGTGCCAGCAGTAAGGGGACTAGCGGGAACACCGGGGAGCTGTTTTTT. This sequence encodes CASSKGTSGNTGELFF.

The CDR3: CASSYRAGGPGELFF. In nucleotides, the CDR3 is TGTGCCAGCAGTTACCGGGCAGGGGGCCCCGGGGAGCTGTTTTTT. This sequence joins TRBV6-5 and TRBJ2-2; the match to TRBD1 covers 8 bases. This CDR3 contains 15 residues. Trimming at V came to 2 bases and at J to 6 bases, leaving 5 bases not matched to a gene. Germline V gives CDR1 MNHEY, CDR2 SVGAGI.

This clonotype was counted between two and nine times. The rearrangement uses TRBV7-3 and TRBJ2-1, with D possibly being TRBD2 (6 bases). Between the trimmed V and J ends, which lost 4 bases and 10 bases, there was a span of 17 bases. The CDR3 spans 14 residues. Germline V gene data show CDR1 as SGHTA and CDR2 as FQGTGA. The CDR3 nucleotides are TGTGCCAGCAGCTCCCCCGGGACTGGGAACGAGCAGTTCTTC. Encoded protein: CASSSPGTGNEQFF.

This clonotype was observed at least ten times. V usage is TRBV12-3 or TRBV12-4 and J usage is TRBJ2-5; tentative D call: TRBD1 (6 bases). Between the trimmed V and J ends, which lost 5 bases and 1 base, there was a span of 11 bases. The CDR3 covers 14 residues. CDR3 sequence: CASSVHRVQETQYF. The CDR3 nucleotides are TGTGCCAGCAGTGTACACAGGGTCCAAGAGACCCAGTACTTC.

This clonotype was observed at least ten times. V usage is TRBV5-1 and J usage is TRBJ2-7; 9 bases line up with TRBD1. The CDR3 has 16 amino acids. Germline values: CDR1 SGHRS, CDR2 YFSETQ. V gave up 0 bases and J gave up 1 base; unmatched junction bases: 5. DNA for the CDR3: TGCGCCAGCAGCTTGGTTGAGACAGGGGGATCCTACGAGCAGTACTTC. Residues: CASSLVETGGSYEQYF.

This clonotype was seen many times. The chain uses TRBV6-1 and TRBJ2-2; TRBD1 matches at 10 bases. V gave up 5 bases and J gave up 2 bases; unmatched junction bases: 11. This CDR3 comprises 18 residues. Per germline, CDR1 MNHNS and CDR2 SASEGT. In DNA form, the CDR3 reads TGTGCCAGCAGTCGGACAGGGGGTTTCCTTGGCAACACCGGGGAGCTGTTTTTT. Translation: CASSRTGGFLGNTGELFF.

On this clonotype itself: With a much larger clone just one base away, this may be a read error. This is likely a read error, given that the CDR3 carries no conserved phenylalanine or tryptophan at its end. Because the CDR3's place on the DNA is in doubt, the DNA is left out and the CDR3 is given as listed by TCRdb. J is TRBJ2-1 and V is TRBV5-1; the tabulated D call, TRBD2, remains unverified against the DNA. The germline V gene has CDR1 SGHRS and CDR2 YFSETQ. The CDR3 is 15 amino acids in total, end residues counted. CDR3 sequence: CASSLDGAPLLIRFS.

In this sample, this clonotype turned up many times. V is TRBV7-9 and J is TRBJ1-1; D call uncertain. Germline CDR1 is SEHNR and CDR2 is FQNEAQ (reference sequence). The CDR3 extends over 14 amino acids. Trimming left V 8 bases short and J 2 bases short, with 15 bases between. For the CDR3, the DNA is TGTGCCAGCGTACTTACTACGGCCAACACTGAAGCTTTCTTT. Translation gives CASVLTTANTEAFF.

The sample holds many counts of this clonotype. This rearrangement joins TRBV7-6 to TRBJ2-2; D is undetermined. Trimming removed 5 bases at V and 6 bases at J, with 13 bases between. The germline V gene encodes CDR1 SGHVS and CDR2 FNYEAQ. The CDR3 spans 14 residues. This CDR3 is CASSTYVGSGELFF. CDR3 DNA: TGTGCCAGCAGCACCTATGTTGGGTCCGGGGAGCTGTTTTTT. Drawing the rest from reference TRBV7-6 and TRBJ2-2, the complete variable domain is GAGVSQSPRYKVTKRGQDVALRCDPISGHVSLYWYRQALGQGPEFLTYFNYEAQQDKSGLPNDRFSAERPEGSISTLTIQRTEQRDSAMYRCASSTYVGSGELFFGEGSRLTVL.

The chain links TRBV5-1 to TRBJ2-1; 9 bases agree with TRBD2. CDR1 SGHRS and CDR2 YFSETQ come from the germline V gene. The CDR3 contains 20 residues. Trimming took 0 bases from V and 0 from J; bases not matched to a gene: 13. CDR3 nucleotide sequence: TGCGCCAGCAGCTTGGGGGGACTAGCCAATAATCCTCCCTCCTACAATGAGCAGTTCTTC. This encodes CASSLGGLANNPPSYNEQFF.

This clonotype was counted at least ten times. The J gene is TRBJ1-1, the V gene TRBV12-3 or TRBV12-4, with D maybe TRBD1 (6 bases). This CDR3 spans 14 amino acids. V lost 5 bases and J 4 bases, leaving 14 bases between the germline ends. CDR3 sequence reads: CASSILQGRTEAFF. DNA of the CDR3: TGTGCCAGCAGTATATTACAGGGCCGCACTGAAGCTTTCTTT.

This clonotype was counted at least ten times. The V gene is TRBV7-9, the J gene TRBJ1-4, with TRBD1 matching 9 bases. After removal of 5 bases from V and 6 bases from J, the junction contained 7 bases not matched to a gene. The CDR3 contains 15 residues. Germline loops: CDR1 SEHNR, CDR2 FQNEAQ (reference sequence). Here the CDR3 DNA reads TGTGCCAGCAGCCCTGGACAGGGGCGGGATGAAAAACTGTTTTTT. It translates to CASSPGQGRDEKLFF.

In this sample, this clonotype turned up many times. The chain has TRBV15 and TRBJ2-4; 8 bases are shared with TRBD2. CDR1 is LNHNV and CDR2 is YYDKDF in the germline V gene (reference sequence). The CDR3 extends over 15 amino acids. V trimming: 2 bases; J trimming: 6 bases; junction bases outside the gene matches: 6. CDR3 in amino acids: CATSRPKRESNIQYF. The CDR3 region has the DNA TGTGCCACCAGCAGACCCAAGCGGGAGTCAAACATTCAGTACTTC.

This clonotype was counted at least ten times. The V call is TRBV5-1, the J call TRBJ2-5; the D gene is possibly TRBD2 (5 bases). CDR1 and CDR2 (germline): SGHRS, YFSETQ. V was cut by 1 base and J by 1 base, with 11 bases left in between. This CDR3 comprises 15 residues. The CDR3 bases are TGCGCCAGCAGCTTGCCGGGAATGGGCCAAGAGACCCAGTACTTC. Translation gives CASSLPGMGQETQYF. Drawing the rest from reference TRBV5-1 and TRBJ2-5, the complete variable domain is KAGVTQTPRYLIKTRGQQVTLSCSPISGHRSVSWYQQTPGQGLQFLFEYFSETQRNKGNFPGRFSGRQFSNSRSEMNVSTLELGDSALYLCASSLPGMGQETQYFGPGTRLLVL.

This clonotype was observed at least ten times. V and J are TRBV6-2 or TRBV6-3 and TRBJ2-7; D not certain. The CDR3 covers 14 residues. V was shortened by 5 bases and J by 1 base, with 12 bases between the two germline ends. In germline, CDR1 is MNHEY, CDR2 SVGEGT. For the CDR3, the DNA is TGTGCCAGCAGTCAAGAACCAGGATCCTACGAGCAGTACTTC. It is translated as CASSQEPGSYEQYF.

This clonotype was seen at least ten times. V is TRBV20-1 and J is TRBJ2-2, with 7 bases fitting TRBD2. CDR3 size: 14 residues. V lost 1 base, J lost 4 bases, and 3 bases stayed unmatched. CDR1 and CDR2 from the germline V gene are DFQATT and SNEGSKA (reference sequence). The CDR3 DNA follows: TGCAGTGCTAGAGGCCGCGGGGGCACCGGGGAGCTGTTTTTT. Translation gives CSARGRGGTGELFF.

The V gene is TRBV5-8, the J gene TRBJ1-1, with D perhaps TRBD1 (6 bases). The CDR3 is 13 residues long. Germline V gene lookup returns CDR1 SGHTS and CDR2 YDEGEE. V lost 0 bases, J lost 4 bases, and 7 bases lay in between. In nucleotides, the CDR3 is TGTGCCAGCAGCTTGGGGACAGCCACTGAAGCTTTCTTT. Amino acids: CASSLGTATEAFF.

This clonotype was recorded at least ten times. CDR3 protein: CASSQVAGEVNTGELFF. The DNA for the CDR3 is TGTGCCAGCAGCCAGGTGGCTGGAGAGGTGAACACCGGGGAGCTGTTTTTT. This chain connects TRBV4-2 to TRBJ2-2, with D unresolved. Trimming shortened V by 3 bases and J by 1 base, and 15 bases separated the two germline ends. The CDR3 is 17 residues long. Germline CDR1 is LGHNA and CDR2 is YNFKEQ.